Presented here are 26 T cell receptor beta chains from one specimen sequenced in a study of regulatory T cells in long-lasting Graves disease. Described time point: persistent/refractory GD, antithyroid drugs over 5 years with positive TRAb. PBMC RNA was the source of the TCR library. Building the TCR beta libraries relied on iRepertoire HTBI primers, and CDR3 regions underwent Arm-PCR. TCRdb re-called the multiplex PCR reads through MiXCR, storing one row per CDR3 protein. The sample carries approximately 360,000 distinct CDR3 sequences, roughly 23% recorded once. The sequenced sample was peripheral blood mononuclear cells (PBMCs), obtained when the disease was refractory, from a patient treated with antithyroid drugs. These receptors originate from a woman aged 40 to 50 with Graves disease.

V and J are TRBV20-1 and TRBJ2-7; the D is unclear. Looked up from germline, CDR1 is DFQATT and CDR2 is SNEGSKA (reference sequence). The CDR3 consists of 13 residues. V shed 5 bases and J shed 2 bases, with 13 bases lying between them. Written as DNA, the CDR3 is TGCAGTGCTCCCGACGGACGAGCCTACGAGCAGTACTTC. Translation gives CSAPDGRAYEQYF.

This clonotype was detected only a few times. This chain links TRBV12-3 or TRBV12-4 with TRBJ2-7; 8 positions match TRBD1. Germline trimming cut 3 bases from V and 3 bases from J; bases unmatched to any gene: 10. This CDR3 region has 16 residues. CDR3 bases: TGTGCCAGCAGTTTCAACTCCGGGACAGGAAACTACGAGCAGTACTTC. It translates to CASSFNSGTGNYEQYF.

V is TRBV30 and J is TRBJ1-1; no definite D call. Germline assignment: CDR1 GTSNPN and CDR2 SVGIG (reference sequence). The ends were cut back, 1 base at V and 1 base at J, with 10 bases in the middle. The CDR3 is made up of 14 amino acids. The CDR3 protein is CAWSAVRWNTEAFF. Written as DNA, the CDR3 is TGTGCCTGGAGTGCAGTTCGATGGAACACTGAAGCTTTCTTT.

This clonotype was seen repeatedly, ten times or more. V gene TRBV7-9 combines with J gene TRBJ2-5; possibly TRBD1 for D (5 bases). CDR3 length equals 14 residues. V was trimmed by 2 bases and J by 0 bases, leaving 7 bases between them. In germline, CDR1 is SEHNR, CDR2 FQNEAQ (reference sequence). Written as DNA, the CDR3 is TGTGCCAGCAGCTTACGGACAAACCAAGAGACCCAGTACTTC. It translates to CASSLRTNQETQYF.

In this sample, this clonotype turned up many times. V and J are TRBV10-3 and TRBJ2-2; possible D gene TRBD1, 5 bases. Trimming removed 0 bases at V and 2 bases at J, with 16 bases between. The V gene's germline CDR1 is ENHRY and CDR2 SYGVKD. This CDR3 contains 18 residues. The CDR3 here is CAISESVIWTYNTGELFF. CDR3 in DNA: TGTGCCATCAGTGAGTCAGTAATCTGGACATACAACACCGGGGAGCTGTTTTTT.

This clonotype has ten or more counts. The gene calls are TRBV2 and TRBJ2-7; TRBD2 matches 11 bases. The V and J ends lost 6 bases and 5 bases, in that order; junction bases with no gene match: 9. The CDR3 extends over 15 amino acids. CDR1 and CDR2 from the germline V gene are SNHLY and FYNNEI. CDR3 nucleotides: TGTGCCAGCAGGGGGATTCTAGCGGGAGGCCACGAGCAGTACTTC. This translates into CASRGILAGGHEQYF.

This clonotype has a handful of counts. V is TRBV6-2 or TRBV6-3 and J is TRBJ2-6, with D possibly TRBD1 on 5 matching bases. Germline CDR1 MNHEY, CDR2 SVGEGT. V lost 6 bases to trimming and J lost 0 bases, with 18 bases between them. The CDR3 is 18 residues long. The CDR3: CASRHVWTRVSGANVLTF. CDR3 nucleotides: TGTGCCAGCAGACACGTCTGGACACGAGTCTCTGGGGCCAACGTCCTGACTTTC.

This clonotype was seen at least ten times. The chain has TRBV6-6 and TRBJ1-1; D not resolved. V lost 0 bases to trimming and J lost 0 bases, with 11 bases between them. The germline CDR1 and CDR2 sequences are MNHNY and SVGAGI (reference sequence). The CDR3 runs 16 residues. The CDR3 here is CASSYSQMGLNTEAFF. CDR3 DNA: TGTGCCAGCAGTTACTCGCAGATGGGGTTGAACACTGAAGCTTTCTTT.

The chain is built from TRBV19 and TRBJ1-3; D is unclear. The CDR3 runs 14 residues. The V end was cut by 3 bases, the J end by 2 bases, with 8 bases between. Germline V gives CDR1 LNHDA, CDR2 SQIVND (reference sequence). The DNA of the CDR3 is TGTGCCAGTAGTATGGCAGGAGCTGGAAACACCATATATTTT. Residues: CASSMAGAGNTIYF.

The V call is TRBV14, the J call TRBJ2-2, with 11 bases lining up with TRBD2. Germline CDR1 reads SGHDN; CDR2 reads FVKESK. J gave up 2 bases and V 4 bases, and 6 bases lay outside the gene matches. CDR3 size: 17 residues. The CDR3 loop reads CASSRGLAGLNTGELFF. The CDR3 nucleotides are TGTGCCAGCAGCCGCGGACTAGCGGGCCTTAACACCGGGGAGCTGTTTTTT.

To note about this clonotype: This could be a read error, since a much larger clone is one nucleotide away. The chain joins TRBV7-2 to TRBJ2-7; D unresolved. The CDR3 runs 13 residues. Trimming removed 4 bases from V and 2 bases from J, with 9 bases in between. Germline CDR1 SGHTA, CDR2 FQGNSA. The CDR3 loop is CASSYQDPYEQYF. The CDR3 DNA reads TGTGCCAGCAGCTATCAGGACCCCTACGAGCAGTACTTC.

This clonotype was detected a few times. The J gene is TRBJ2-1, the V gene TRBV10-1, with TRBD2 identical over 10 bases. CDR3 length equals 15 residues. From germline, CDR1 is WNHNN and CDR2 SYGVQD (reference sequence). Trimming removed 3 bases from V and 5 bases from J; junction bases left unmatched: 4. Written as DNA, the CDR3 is TGCGCCAGCAGTGAAACAACTAGCGGGAACAATGAGCAGTTCTTC. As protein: CASSETTSGNNEQFF.

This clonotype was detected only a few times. The CDR3: CASSQGGGIPPYNEQFF. The CDR3 DNA follows: TGTGCCAGCAGTCAGGGGGGCGGGATCCCTCCCTACAATGAGCAGTTCTTC. The chain uses TRBV2 and TRBJ2-1, with D perhaps matching TRBD1 (7 bases). V gave up 5 bases and J gave up 2 bases, with 19 bases separating them. There are 17 residues in the CDR3. The germline V gene has CDR1 SNHLY and CDR2 FYNNEI.

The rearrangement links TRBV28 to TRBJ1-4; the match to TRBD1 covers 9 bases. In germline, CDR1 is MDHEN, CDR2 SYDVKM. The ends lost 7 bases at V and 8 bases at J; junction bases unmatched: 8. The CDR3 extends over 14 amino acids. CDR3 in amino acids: CASTLDRGGEKLFF. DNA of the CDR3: TGTGCCAGCACCCTGGACAGGGGAGGGGAAAAACTGTTTTTT. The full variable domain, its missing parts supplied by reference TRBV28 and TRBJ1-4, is DVKVTQSSRYLVKRTGEKVFLECVQDMDHENMFWYRQDPGLGLRLIYFSYDVKMKEKGDIPEGYSVSREKKERFSLILESASTNQTSMYLCASTLDRGGEKLFFGSGTQLSVL.

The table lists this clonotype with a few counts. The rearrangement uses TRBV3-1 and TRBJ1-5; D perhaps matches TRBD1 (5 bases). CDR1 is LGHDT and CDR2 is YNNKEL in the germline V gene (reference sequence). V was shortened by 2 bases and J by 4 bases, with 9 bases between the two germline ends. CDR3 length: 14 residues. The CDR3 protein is CASSQQGRNQPQHF. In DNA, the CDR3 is TGTGCCAGCAGCCAACAGGGTAGAAATCAGCCCCAGCATTTT.

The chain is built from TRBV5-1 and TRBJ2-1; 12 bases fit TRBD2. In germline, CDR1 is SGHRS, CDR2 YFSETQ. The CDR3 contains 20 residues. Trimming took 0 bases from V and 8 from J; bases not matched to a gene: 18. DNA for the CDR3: TGCGCCAGCAGCTTGGATGGACTAGCGGGAATTTCTCCCACACGCGATGAGCAGTTCTTC. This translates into CASSLDGLAGISPTRDEQFF.

The CDR3 DNA reads TGCAGTGCTAGTACTAGCGGGAGTAACACAGATACGCAGTATTTT. Translated: CSASTSGSNTDTQYF. This chain uses TRBV20-1 with TRBJ2-3; 11 nucleotides align to TRBD2. Germline V gene lookup returns CDR1 DFQATT and CDR2 SNEGSKA (reference sequence). The CDR3 extends over 15 amino acids. The ends lost 3 bases at V and 2 bases at J; junction bases unmatched: 4.

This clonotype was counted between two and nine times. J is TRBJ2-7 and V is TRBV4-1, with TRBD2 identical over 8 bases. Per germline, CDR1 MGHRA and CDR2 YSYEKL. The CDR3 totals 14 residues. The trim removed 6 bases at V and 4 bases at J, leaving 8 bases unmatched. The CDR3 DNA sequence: TGCGCCAGCAGTCATCCACGGGAGGGGTACGAGCAGTACTTC. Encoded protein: CASSHPREGYEQYF.

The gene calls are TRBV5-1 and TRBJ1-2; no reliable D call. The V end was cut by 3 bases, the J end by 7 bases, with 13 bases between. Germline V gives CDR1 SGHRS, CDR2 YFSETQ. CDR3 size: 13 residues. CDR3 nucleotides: TGCGCCAGCAGCTCTTCGGATAGGGCTGGCTACACCTTC. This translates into CASSSSDRAGYTF.

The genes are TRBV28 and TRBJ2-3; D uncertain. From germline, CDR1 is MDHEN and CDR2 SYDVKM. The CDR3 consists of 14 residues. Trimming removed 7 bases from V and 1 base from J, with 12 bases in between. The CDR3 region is CASTGVFRTDTQYF. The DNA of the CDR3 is TGTGCCAGCACTGGGGTGTTCCGCACAGATACGCAGTATTTT. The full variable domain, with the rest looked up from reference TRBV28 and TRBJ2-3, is DVKVTQSSRYLVKRTGEKVFLECVQDMDHENMFWYRQDPGLGLRLIYFSYDVKMKEKGDIPEGYSVSREKKERFSLILESASTNQTSMYLCASTGVFRTDTQYFGPGTRLTVL.

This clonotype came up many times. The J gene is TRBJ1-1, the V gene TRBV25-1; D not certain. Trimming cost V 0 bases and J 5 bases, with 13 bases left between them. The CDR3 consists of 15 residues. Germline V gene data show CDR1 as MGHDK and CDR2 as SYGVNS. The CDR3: CASSEYGPGGTEAFF. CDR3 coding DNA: TGTGCCAGCAGTGAATATGGCCCGGGAGGGACTGAAGCTTTCTTT.

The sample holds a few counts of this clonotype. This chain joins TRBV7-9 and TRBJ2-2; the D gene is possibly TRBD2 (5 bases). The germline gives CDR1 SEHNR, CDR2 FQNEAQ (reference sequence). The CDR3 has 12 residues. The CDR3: CATTRRSGELFF. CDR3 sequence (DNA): TGTGCGACTACCCGGCGATCCGGGGAGCTGTTTTTT.

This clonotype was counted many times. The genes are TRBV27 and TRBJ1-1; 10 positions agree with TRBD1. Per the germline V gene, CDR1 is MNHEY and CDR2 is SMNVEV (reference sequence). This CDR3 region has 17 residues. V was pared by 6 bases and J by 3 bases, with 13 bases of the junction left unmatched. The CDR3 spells CASSPLVGQGGDTEAFF. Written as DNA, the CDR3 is TGTGCCAGCAGCCCCCTTGTAGGACAGGGGGGGGACACTGAAGCTTTCTTT.

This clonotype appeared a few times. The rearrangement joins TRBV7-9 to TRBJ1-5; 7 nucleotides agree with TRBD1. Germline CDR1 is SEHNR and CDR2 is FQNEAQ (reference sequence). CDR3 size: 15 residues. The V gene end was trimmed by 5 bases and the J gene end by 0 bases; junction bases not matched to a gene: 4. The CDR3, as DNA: TGTGCCAGCAGCCTCGGGACAGATAGCAATCAGCCCCAGCATTTT. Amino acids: CASSLGTDSNQPQHF.

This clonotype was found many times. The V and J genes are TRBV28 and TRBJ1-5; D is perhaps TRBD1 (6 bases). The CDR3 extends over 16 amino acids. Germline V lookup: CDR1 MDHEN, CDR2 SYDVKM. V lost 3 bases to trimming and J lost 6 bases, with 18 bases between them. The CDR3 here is CASSFRGVQWGQPQHF. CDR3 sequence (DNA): TGTGCCAGCAGTTTCAGGGGAGTTCAGTGGGGTCAGCCCCAGCATTTT.

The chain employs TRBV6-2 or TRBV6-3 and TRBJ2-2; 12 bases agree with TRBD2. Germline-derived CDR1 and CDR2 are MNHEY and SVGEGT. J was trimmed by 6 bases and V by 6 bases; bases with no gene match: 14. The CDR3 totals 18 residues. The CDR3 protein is CASSPTRLAGGMAGELFF. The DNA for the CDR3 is TGTGCCAGCAGCCCTACACGGCTAGCGGGAGGGATGGCCGGGGAGCTGTTTTTT.